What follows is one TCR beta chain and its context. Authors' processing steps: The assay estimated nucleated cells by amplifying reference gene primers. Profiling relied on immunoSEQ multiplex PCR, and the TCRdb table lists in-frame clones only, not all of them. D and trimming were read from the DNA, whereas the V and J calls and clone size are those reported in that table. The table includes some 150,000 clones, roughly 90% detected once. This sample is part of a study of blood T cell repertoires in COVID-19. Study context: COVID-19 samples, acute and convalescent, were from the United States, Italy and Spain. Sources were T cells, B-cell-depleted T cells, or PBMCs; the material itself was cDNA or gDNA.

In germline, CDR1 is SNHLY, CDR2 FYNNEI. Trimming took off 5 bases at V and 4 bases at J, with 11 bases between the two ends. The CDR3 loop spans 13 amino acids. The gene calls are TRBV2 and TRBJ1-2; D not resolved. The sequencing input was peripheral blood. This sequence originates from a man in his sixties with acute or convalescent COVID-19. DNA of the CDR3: TGTGCCAGCAGTCCCGGGGTGCTCTATGGCTACACCTTC. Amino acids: CASSPGVLYGYTF.